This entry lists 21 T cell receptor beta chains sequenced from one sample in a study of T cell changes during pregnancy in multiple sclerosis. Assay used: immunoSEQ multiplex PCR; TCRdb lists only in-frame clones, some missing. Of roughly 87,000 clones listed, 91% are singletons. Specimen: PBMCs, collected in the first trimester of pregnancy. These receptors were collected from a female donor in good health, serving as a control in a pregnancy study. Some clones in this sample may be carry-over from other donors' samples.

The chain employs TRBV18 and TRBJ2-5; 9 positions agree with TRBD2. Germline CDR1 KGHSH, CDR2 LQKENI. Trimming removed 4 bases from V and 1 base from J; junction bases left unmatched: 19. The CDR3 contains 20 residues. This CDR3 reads CASSLRRPLQGGGVQETQYF. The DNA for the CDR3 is TGTGCCAGCTCACTCCGCCGCCCCCTTCAGGGCGGGGGGGTCCAAGAGACCCAGTACTTC.

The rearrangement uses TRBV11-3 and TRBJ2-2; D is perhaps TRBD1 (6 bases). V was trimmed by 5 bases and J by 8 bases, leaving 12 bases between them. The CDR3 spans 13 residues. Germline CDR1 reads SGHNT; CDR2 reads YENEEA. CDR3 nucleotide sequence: TGTGCCAGCAGCCTTGGGACAACAGGGGAGCTGTTTTTT. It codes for CASSLGTTGELFF. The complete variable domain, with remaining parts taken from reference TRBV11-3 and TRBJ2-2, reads EAGVVQSPRYKIIEKKQPVAFWCNPISGHNTLYWYLQNLGQGPELLIRYENEEAVDDSQLPKDRFSAERLKGVDSTLKIQPAELGDSAVYLCASSLGTTGELFFGEGSRLTVL.

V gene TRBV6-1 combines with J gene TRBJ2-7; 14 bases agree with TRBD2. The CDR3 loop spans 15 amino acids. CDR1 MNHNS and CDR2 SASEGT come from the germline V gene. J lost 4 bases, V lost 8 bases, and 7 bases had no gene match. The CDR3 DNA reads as TGTGCCAGCCTCGGGACTAGCGGGGGATTGTACGAGCAGTACTTC. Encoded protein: CASLGTSGGLYEQYF.

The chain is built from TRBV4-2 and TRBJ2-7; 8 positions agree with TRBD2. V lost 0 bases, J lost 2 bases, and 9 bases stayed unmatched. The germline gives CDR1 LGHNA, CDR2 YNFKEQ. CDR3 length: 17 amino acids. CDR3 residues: CASSQDSGGPPTYEQYF. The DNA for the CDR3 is TGTGCCAGCAGCCAAGATTCGGGGGGGCCCCCAACCTACGAGCAGTACTTC.

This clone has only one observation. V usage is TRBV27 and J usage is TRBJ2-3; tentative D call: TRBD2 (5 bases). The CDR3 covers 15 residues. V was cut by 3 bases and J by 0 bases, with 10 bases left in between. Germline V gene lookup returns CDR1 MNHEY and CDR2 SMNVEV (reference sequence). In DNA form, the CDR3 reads TGTGCCAGCAGTTTTCGGCGGGCTAGCACAGATACGCAGTATTTT. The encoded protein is CASSFRRASTDTQYF.

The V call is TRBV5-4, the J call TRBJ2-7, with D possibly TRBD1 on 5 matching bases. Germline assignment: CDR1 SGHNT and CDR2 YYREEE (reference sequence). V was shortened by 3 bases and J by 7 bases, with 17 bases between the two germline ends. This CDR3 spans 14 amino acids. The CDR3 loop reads CASSSVGLSGEQYF. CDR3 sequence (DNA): TGTGCCAGCAGCTCTGTGGGGCTCTCGGGTGAGCAGTACTTC.

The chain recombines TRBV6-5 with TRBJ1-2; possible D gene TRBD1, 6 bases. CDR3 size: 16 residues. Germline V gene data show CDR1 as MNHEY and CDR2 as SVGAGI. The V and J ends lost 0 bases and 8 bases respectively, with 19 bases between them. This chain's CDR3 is CASSYSSGGGAWGYTF. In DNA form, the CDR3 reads TGTGCCAGCAGTTACTCGAGTGGCGGGGGGGCGTGGGGCTACACCTTC.

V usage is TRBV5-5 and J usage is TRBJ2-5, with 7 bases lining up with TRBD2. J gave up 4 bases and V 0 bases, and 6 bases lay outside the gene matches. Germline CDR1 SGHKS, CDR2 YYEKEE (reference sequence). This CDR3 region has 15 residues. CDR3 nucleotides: TGTGCCAGCAGCTTGGTACAGCGGGGCGGAGAGACCCAGTACTTC. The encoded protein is CASSLVQRGGETQYF.

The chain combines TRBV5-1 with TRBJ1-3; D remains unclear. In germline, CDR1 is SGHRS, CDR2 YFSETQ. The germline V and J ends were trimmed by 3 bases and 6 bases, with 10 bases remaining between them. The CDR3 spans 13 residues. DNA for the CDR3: TGCGCCAGCAGCTCTCCCCAGGAAAACACCATATATTTT. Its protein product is CASSSPQENTIYF. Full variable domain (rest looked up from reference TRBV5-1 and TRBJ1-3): KAGVTQTPRYLIKTRGQQVTLSCSPISGHRSVSWYQQTPGQGLQFLFEYFSETQRNKGNFPGRFSGRQFSNSRSEMNVSTLELGDSALYLCASSSPQENTIYFGEGSWLTVV.

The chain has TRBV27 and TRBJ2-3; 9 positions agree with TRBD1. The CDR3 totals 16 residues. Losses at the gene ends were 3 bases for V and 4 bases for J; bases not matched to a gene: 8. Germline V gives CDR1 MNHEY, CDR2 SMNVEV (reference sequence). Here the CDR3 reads CASSLWTGEDPDTQYF. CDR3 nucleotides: TGTGCCAGCAGTTTGTGGACAGGGGAGGATCCAGATACGCAGTATTTT.

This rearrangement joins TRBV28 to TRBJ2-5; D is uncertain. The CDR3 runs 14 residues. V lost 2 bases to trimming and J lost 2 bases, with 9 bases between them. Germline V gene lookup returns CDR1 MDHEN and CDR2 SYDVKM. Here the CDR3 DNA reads TGTGCCAGCAGTTTAGAGGCGTCACAAGAGACCCAGTACTTC. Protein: CASSLEASQETQYF.

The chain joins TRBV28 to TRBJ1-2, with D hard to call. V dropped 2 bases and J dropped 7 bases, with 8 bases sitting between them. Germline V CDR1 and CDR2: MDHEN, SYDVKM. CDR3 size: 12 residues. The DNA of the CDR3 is TGTGCCAGCAGTTTAAGGAGAGGTGGCTACACCTTC. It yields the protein CASSLRRGGYTF.

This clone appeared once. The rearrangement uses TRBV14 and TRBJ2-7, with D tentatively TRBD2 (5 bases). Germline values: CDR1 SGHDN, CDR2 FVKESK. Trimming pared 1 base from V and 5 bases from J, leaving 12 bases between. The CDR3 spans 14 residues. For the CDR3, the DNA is TGTGCCAGCAGCCAAGTATCCGGGAAGGACGAGCAGTACTTC. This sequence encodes CASSQVSGKDEQYF.

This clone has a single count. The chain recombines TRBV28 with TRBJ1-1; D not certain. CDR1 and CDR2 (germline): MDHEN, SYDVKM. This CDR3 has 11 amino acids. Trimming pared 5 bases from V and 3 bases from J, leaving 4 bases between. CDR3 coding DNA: TGTGCCAGCAGTCCAGACACTGAAGCTTTCTTT. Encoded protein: CASSPDTEAFF.

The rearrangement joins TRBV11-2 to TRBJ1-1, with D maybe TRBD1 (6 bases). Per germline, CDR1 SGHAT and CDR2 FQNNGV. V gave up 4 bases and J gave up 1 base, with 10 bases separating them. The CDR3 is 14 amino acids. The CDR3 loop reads CASSSQGQNTEAFF. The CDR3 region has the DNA TGTGCCAGCAGCTCCCAGGGGCAGAACACTGAAGCTTTCTTT. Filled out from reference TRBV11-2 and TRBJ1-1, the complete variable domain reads EAGVAQSPRYKIIEKRQSVAFWCNPISGHATLYWYQQILGQGPKLLIQFQNNGVVDDSQLPKDRFSAERLKGVDSTLKIQPAKLEDSAVYLCASSSQGQNTEAFFGQGTRLTVV.

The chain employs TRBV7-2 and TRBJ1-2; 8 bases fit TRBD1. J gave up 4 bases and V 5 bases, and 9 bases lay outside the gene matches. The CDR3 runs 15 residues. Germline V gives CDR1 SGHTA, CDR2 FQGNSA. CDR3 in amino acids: CASSVDRGGTYGYTF. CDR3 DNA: TGTGCCAGCAGCGTCGACAGGGGAGGGACCTATGGCTACACCTTC.

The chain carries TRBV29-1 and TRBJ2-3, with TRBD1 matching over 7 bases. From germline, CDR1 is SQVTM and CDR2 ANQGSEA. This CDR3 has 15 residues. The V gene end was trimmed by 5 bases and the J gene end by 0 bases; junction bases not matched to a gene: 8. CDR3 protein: CSVKTGTVSTDTQYF. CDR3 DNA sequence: TGCAGCGTTAAAACCGGGACAGTTAGCACAGATACGCAGTATTTT.

CDR3 in DNA: TGTGCCAGCAGCTCCGGGACAGGGAGCGCTTTCTTT. Translation gives CASSSGTGSAFF. The gene calls are TRBV28 and TRBJ1-1; 9 bases agree with TRBD1. Losses at the gene ends were 6 bases for V and 11 bases for J; bases not matched to a gene: 7. CDR1 MDHEN and CDR2 SYDVKM come from the germline V gene. The CDR3 runs 12 residues.

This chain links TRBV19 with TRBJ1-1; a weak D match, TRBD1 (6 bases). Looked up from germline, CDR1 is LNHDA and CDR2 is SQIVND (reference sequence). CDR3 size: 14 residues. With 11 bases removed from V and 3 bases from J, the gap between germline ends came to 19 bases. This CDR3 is CAVTGGGRYTEAFF. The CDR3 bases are TGTGCCGTGACGGGGGGGGGCAGGTACACTGAAGCTTTCTTT.

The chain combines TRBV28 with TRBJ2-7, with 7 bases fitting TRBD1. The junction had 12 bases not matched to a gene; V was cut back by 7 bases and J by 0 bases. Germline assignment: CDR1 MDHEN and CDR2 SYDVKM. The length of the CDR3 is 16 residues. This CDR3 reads CASTGTGATYSYEQYF. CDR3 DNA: TGTGCCAGCACGGGTACAGGGGCGACCTACTCCTACGAGCAGTACTTC.

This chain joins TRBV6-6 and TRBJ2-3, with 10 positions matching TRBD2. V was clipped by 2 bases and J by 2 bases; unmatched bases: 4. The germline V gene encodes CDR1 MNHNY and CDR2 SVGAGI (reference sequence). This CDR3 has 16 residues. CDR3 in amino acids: CASSYPLAGDTDTQYF. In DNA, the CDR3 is TGTGCCAGCAGTTACCCCCTAGCGGGGGACACAGATACGCAGTATTTT.